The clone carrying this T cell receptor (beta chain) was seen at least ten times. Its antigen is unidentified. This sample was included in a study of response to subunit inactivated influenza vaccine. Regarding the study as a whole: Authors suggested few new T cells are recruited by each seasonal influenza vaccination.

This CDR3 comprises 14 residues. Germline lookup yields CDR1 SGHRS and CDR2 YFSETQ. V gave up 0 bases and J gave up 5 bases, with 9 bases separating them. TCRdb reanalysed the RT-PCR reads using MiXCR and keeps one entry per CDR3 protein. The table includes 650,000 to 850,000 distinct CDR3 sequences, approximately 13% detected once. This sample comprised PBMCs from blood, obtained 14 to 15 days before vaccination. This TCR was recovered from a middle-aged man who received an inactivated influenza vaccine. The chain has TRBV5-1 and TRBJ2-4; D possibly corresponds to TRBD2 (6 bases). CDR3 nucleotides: TGCGCCAGCAGCTTGGAGCGGGCGGAAAACATTCAGTACTTC. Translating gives CASSLERAENIQYF. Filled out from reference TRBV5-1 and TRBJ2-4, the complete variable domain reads KAGVTQTPRYLIKTRGQQVTLSCSPISGHRSVSWYQQTPGQGLQFLFEYFSETQRNKGNFPGRFSGRQFSNSRSEMNVSTLELGDSALYLCASSLERAENIQYFGAGTRLSVL.